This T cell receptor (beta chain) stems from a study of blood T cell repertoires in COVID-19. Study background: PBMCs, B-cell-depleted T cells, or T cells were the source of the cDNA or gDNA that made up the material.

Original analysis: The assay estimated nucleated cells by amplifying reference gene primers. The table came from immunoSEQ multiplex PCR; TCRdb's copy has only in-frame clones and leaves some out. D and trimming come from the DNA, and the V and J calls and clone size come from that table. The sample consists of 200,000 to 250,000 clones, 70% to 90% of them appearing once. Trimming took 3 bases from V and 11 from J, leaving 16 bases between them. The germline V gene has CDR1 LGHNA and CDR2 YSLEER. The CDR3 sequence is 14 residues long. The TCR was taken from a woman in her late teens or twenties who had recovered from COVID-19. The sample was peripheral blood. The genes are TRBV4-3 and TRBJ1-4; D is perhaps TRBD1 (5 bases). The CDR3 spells CASSHSSGEAKLFF. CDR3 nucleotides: TGCGCCAGCAGCCATAGCTCGGGGGAGGCTAAACTGTTTTTT.